The 25 T cell receptor beta chains below all came from one sample that was sequenced in a study of OX40 agonist ivuxolimab in advanced cancers. Profiled with immunoSEQ multiplex PCR; TCRdb holds only in-frame clones, not every one. The sample lists some 16,000 clones, about 76% seen once, with 12% in the top ten. Specimen: CD4+ or CD8+ T cells sorted from blood, collected in a trial of the OX40 agonist ivuxolimab. The receptors stem from an adult with an advanced solid tumor such as melanoma, head and neck, liver or kidney cancer.

The genes are TRBV5-8 and TRBJ1-5; D is perhaps TRBD1 (5 bases). Trimming stripped 4 bases from V and 3 bases from J, with 17 bases between. Germline CDR1 is SGHTS and CDR2 is YDEGEE. The CDR3 is 16 amino acids. The CDR3 spells CASSHGTDSANQPQHF. The CDR3 DNA reads as TGTGCCAGCAGCCACGGGACCGACTCGGCCAATCAGCCCCAGCATTTT.

This rearrangement joins TRBV5-1 to TRBJ1-1; the match to TRBD1 covers 7 bases. Germline trimming cut 4 bases from V and 3 bases from J; bases unmatched to any gene: 9. From germline, CDR1 is SGHRS and CDR2 YFSETQ. The CDR3 sequence is 15 residues long. CDR3 protein: CASSTEQGRDTEAFF. Written as DNA, the CDR3 is TGCGCCAGCAGCACCGAACAGGGGAGGGACACTGAAGCTTTCTTT.

This sequence joins TRBV7-9 and TRBJ1-5, with D unresolved. The germline V gene encodes CDR1 SEHNR and CDR2 FQNEAQ (reference sequence). There are 12 residues in the CDR3. Trimming removed 4 bases at V and 10 bases at J, with 11 bases between. CDR3 amino acids: CASSSEYNPQHF. For the CDR3, the DNA is TGTGCCAGCAGCTCGGAGTATAACCCCCAGCATTTT.

The chain links TRBV6-1 to TRBJ2-7, with TRBD1 identical over 9 bases. With 4 bases clipped from V and 3 bases from J, the junction kept 10 bases outside the gene matches. This CDR3 has 16 amino acids. Per germline, CDR1 MNHNS and CDR2 SASEGT. As DNA, the CDR3 is TGTGCCAGCAGTGGAAGAGAAGGGACAGGGTTCTACGAGCAGTACTTC. This sequence encodes CASSGREGTGFYEQYF.

The chain is built from TRBV6-5 and TRBJ2-7; 7 nucleotides line up with TRBD2. Trimming took 5 bases from V and 2 from J; bases not matched to a gene: 9. The CDR3 has 15 amino acids. Germline CDR1 reads MNHEY; CDR2 reads SVGAGI. CDR3 DNA: TGTGCCAGCAGTGGGGCGGGAGAGGAGGCCTACGAGCAGTACTTC. Encoded protein: CASSGAGEEAYEQYF.

The CDR3 sequence is CASSEADRDNEQFF. The CDR3 coding sequence is TGTGCCAGCAGCGAGGCTGACAGGGACAATGAGCAGTTCTTC. J is TRBJ2-1 and V is TRBV5-4; 7 positions match TRBD1. CDR3 size: 14 residues. With 4 bases clipped from V and 5 bases from J, the junction kept 6 bases outside the gene matches. The germline CDR1 and CDR2 sequences are SGHNT and YYREEE (reference sequence).

The chain employs TRBV5-4 and TRBJ2-7; D call uncertain. Germline V gives CDR1 SGHNT, CDR2 YYREEE (reference sequence). There are 13 residues in the CDR3. The V end was cut by 0 bases, the J end by 4 bases, with 8 bases between. CDR3 region: CASSLENPYEQYF. The CDR3 DNA reads as TGTGCCAGCAGCTTGGAAAACCCTTACGAGCAGTACTTC.

The CDR3 nucleotides read TGTGCCAGCAGCTTAGAGGTTAGCGGGGACTCCTACGAGCAGTACTTC. It specifies CASSLEVSGDSYEQYF. The chain recombines TRBV11-2 with TRBJ2-7; 8 bases fit TRBD2. The CDR3 is 16 amino acids. The V and J ends lost 0 bases and 0 bases, in that order; junction bases with no gene match: 4. Germline CDR1 reads SGHAT; CDR2 reads FQNNGV. The whole variable domain, remainder taken from reference TRBV11-2 and TRBJ2-7, is EAGVAQSPRYKIIEKRQSVAFWCNPISGHATLYWYQQILGQGPKLLIQFQNNGVVDDSQLPKDRFSAERLKGVDSTLKIQPAKLEDSAVYLCASSLEVSGDSYEQYFGPGTRLTVT.

The chain carries TRBV9 and TRBJ1-1; D gene ambiguous. This CDR3 is 13 amino acids long. Germline V gives CDR1 SGDLS, CDR2 YYNGEE. Trimming removed 5 bases at V and 1 base at J, with 9 bases between. CDR3 sequence: CASSYEWNTEAFF. CDR3 DNA: TGTGCCAGCAGTTACGAGTGGAACACTGAAGCTTTCTTT.

The chain has TRBV7-9 and TRBJ2-2; TRBD1 agrees at 8 bases. Trimming took 6 bases from V and 5 from J; bases not matched to a gene: 8. CDR3 size: 15 residues. CDR1 is SEHNR and CDR2 is FQNEAQ in the germline V gene (reference sequence). CDR3 DNA: TGTGCCAGCAGTATCCGGGACAGGAGGACCGGGGAGCTGTTTTTT. Protein sequence: CASSIRDRRTGELFF.

The chain links TRBV11-3 to TRBJ1-1; D perhaps matches TRBD1 (6 bases). Trimming removed 8 bases from V and 4 bases from J, with 14 bases in between. The CDR3 contains 13 residues. CDR1 and CDR2 from the germline V gene are SGHNT and YENEEA. This CDR3 is CASRARGTTEAFF. The CDR3 DNA follows: TGTGCCAGCCGGGCCAGGGGTACCACTGAAGCTTTCTTT.

The J gene is TRBJ2-1, the V gene TRBV19; D may be TRBD2 (6 bases). CDR1 is LNHDA and CDR2 is SQIVND in the germline V gene (reference sequence). V shed 3 bases and J shed 1 base, with 10 bases lying between them. The CDR3 length is 15 residues. CDR3: CASSILSGSYNEQFF. CDR3 DNA: TGTGCCAGTAGTATCCTTAGCGGATCCTACAATGAGCAGTTCTTC.

CDR3 bases: TGTGCCAGCAGTGAGGGGGCTGCCGGGGCCAACGTCCTGACTTTC. Its translation is CASSEGAAGANVLTF. The chain couples TRBV4-2 to TRBJ2-6; TRBD1 matches 7 bases. V lost 6 bases and J lost 4; bases outside the gene matches: 6. Germline V gene lookup returns CDR1 LGHNA and CDR2 YNFKEQ. This CDR3 is built from 15 residues.

The chain has TRBV6-6 and TRBJ1-6, with a tentative D call TRBD1 (5 bases). CDR1 MNHNY and CDR2 SVGAGI come from the germline V gene (reference sequence). The CDR3 covers 15 residues. With 2 bases removed from V and 7 bases from J, the gap between germline ends came to 12 bases. The CDR3 nucleotides are TGTGCCAGCAGTTACATGGGGCAGGGAAATTCACCCCTCCACTTT. Its protein is CASSYMGQGNSPLHF.

The J gene is TRBJ1-1, the V gene TRBV6-5; 7 positions agree with TRBD1. J was trimmed by 9 bases and V by 6 bases; bases with no gene match: 4. The CDR3 totals 11 residues. CDR1 is MNHEY and CDR2 is SVGAGI in the germline V gene. CDR3 DNA: TGTGCCAGCAGCCTACAGGGGCAAGCTTTCTTT. It encodes CASSLQGQAFF.

This chain links TRBV7-6 with TRBJ1-1, with 10 bases fitting TRBD1. Germline assignment: CDR1 SGHVS and CDR2 FNYEAQ. This CDR3 region has 13 residues. J was trimmed by 6 bases and V by 3 bases; bases with no gene match: 1. CDR3 bases: TGTGCCAGCAGCTTTGGACAGGGGGCTGAAGCTTTCTTT. This translates into CASSFGQGAEAFF.

The V gene is TRBV4-1, the J gene TRBJ1-1, with D possibly matching TRBD1 (6 bases). V gave up 3 bases and J gave up 1 base, with 9 bases separating them. CDR1 and CDR2 from the germline V gene are MGHRA and YSYEKL. The length of the CDR3 is 14 residues. The CDR3 DNA sequence: TGCGCCAGCAGCCAGCAACAGGGGAACACTGAAGCTTTCTTT. Amino acids: CASSQQQGNTEAFF.

This clone was seen only once. The chain has TRBV5-4 and TRBJ2-7, with D possibly being TRBD1 (6 bases). Germline V gene data show CDR1 as SGHNT and CDR2 as YYREEE (reference sequence). V was pared by 4 bases and J by 1 base, with 12 bases between. The CDR3 runs 14 residues. CDR3 protein: CASSLRTGSYEQYF. CDR3 DNA: TGTGCCAGCAGCCTCAGAACAGGGTCCTACGAGCAGTACTTC.

The gene calls are TRBV4-1 and TRBJ2-5; 12 bases are a match to TRBD2. The germline gives CDR1 MGHRA, CDR2 YSYEKL. V lost 1 base to trimming and J lost 9 bases; unmatched junction nucleotides: 3. CDR3 length: 14 amino acids. CDR3 region: CASSQGTSGAPQYF. In DNA, the CDR3 is TGCGCCAGCAGCCAAGGGACTAGCGGGGCCCCCCAGTACTTC.

V usage is TRBV27 and J usage is TRBJ2-5; 7 nucleotides align to TRBD1. V dropped 6 bases and J dropped 1; count of bases not matched to a gene: 2. CDR1 is MNHEY and CDR2 is SMNVEV in the germline V gene (reference sequence). The CDR3 is made up of 13 amino acids. CDR3 amino acids: CASRGTAQETQYF. The CDR3 nucleotides are TGTGCCAGCAGGGGGACAGCCCAAGAGACCCAGTACTTC.

The chain is built from TRBV7-6 and TRBJ2-7; 9 positions match TRBD1. The junction had 3 bases not matched to a gene; V was cut back by 1 base and J by 2 bases. This CDR3 has 15 amino acids. Per germline, CDR1 SGHVS and CDR2 FNYEAQ. The CDR3 bases are TGTGCCAGCAGCTTAGGGACAGGGGAAACCTACGAGCAGTACTTC. Residues: CASSLGTGETYEQYF.

The genes are TRBV15 and TRBJ1-1, with 7 bases identical to TRBD1. Trimming took 5 bases from V and 3 from J; bases not matched to a gene: 3. The CDR3 has 13 residues. Per the germline V gene, CDR1 is LNHNV and CDR2 is YYDKDF (reference sequence). The CDR3 region has the DNA TGTGCCACCAGCCCTAGGGGGCACACTGAAGCTTTCTTT. Translated, it gives CATSPRGHTEAFF.

The chain links TRBV19 to TRBJ1-5; D is uncertain. The CDR3 has 16 amino acids. The V end was cut by 0 bases, the J end by 0 bases, with 9 bases between. CDR1 LNHDA and CDR2 SQIVND come from the germline V gene (reference sequence). The CDR3 DNA sequence: TGTGCCAGTAGTATAGATTATTGGAATAGCAATCAGCCCCAGCATTTT. It translates to CASSIDYWNSNQPQHF.

The rearrangement joins TRBV4-1 to TRBJ1-1; D unresolved. Germline assignment: CDR1 MGHRA and CDR2 YSYEKL. CDR3 length: 16 residues. V was cut by 1 base and J by 4 bases, with 16 bases left in between. The CDR3 DNA follows: TGCGCCAGCAGCCAAGTCGGGGTTCGGAGGAGCACTGAAGCTTTCTTT. Protein product: CASSQVGVRRSTEAFF.

This clone was detected once. This chain uses TRBV11-3 with TRBJ2-3; TRBD2 agrees at 11 bases. After removal of 3 bases from V and 2 bases from J, the junction contained 4 bases not matched to a gene. CDR1 SGHNT and CDR2 YENEEA come from the germline V gene. The CDR3 runs 16 residues. CDR3 sequence (DNA): TGTGCCAGCAGCTTTACTAGCGGGGGCCTCACAGATACGCAGTATTTT. Its translation is CASSFTSGGLTDTQYF.